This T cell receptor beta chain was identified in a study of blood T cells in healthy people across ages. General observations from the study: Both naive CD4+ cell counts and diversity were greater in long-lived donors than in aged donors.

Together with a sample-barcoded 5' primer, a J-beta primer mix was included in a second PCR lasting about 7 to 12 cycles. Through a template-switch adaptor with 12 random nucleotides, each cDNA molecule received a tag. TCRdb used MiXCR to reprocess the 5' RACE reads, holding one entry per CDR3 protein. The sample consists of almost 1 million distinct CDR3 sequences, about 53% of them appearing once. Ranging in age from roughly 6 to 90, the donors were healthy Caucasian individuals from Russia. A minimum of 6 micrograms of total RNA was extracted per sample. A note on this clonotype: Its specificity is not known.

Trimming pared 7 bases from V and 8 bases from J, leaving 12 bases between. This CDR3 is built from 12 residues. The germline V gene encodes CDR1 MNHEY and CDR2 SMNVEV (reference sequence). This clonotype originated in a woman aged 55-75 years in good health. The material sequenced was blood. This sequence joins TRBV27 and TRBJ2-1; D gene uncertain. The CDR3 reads CASTDPMDEQFF. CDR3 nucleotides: TGTGCCAGCACCGACCCCATGGATGAGCAGTTCTTC.